This entry lists 13 T cell receptor beta chains sequenced from one sample in a study of blood T cell repertoires in COVID-19. The protocol was immunoSEQ multiplex PCR, while the TCRdb copy is restricted to in-frame clones and leaves out a portion. The data contain 20,000 to 25,000 clones, less than 90% of them singletons. The sample taken for sequencing was peripheral blood. The receptors stem from a man aged 35-49 years with acute or convalescent COVID-19.

For the CDR3, the DNA is TGTGCCAGGGGGACGAGGAACACTGAAGCTTTCTTT. It translates to CARGTRNTEAFF. This chain joins TRBV30 and TRBJ1-1; possibly TRBD1 for D (6 bases). V was trimmed by 8 bases and J by 1 base, leaving 11 bases between them. There are 12 residues in the CDR3. Germline CDR1 and CDR2: GTSNPN and SVGIG (reference sequence).

The chain is built from TRBV28 and TRBJ1-5, with 8 bases lining up with TRBD1. V was pared by 7 bases and J by 3 bases, with 5 bases of the junction left unmatched. Germline lookup yields CDR1 MDHEN and CDR2 SYDVKM. The CDR3 length is 14 residues. The CDR3 DNA reads TGTGCCAGCATTACAGGGGGGGACAATCAGCCCCAGCATTTT. It yields the protein CASITGGDNQPQHF.

The gene calls are TRBV7-8 and TRBJ1-2, with 9 bases lining up with TRBD1. V lost 2 bases to trimming and J lost 8 bases; unmatched junction nucleotides: 6. Germline lookup yields CDR1 SGHVS and CDR2 FQNEAQ. The CDR3 contains 14 residues. In DNA form, the CDR3 reads TGTGCCAGCAGCTTACGGGACAGGGCTCGCGGCTACACCTTC. This translates into CASSLRDRARGYTF. The whole variable domain, remainder taken from reference TRBV7-8 and TRBJ1-2, is GAGVSQSPRYKVAKRGQDVALRCDPISGHVSLFWYQQALGQGPEFLTYFQNEAQLDKSGLPSDRFFAERPEGSVSTLKIQRTQQEDSAVYLCASSLRDRARGYTFGSGTRLTVV.

The chain couples TRBV6-2 or TRBV6-3 to TRBJ1-1; D is undetermined. Trimming removed 2 bases from V and 2 bases from J, with 6 bases in between. Germline CDR1 reads MNHEY; CDR2 reads SVGEGT. CDR3 length: 13 amino acids. The CDR3 coding sequence is TGTGCCAGCAGTTACGAGGTAAACACTGAAGCTTTCTTT. It specifies CASSYEVNTEAFF.

The chain combines TRBV19 with TRBJ1-2; TRBD1 matches 12 bases. This CDR3 contains 16 residues. The V gene's germline CDR1 is LNHDA and CDR2 SQIVND (reference sequence). V gave up 1 base and J gave up 4 bases; unmatched junction bases: 4. DNA for the CDR3: TGTGCCAGTAGTATAGCCTGGGACAGGGGGCTCTATGGCTACACCTTC. Residues: CASSIAWDRGLYGYTF.

This rearrangement joins TRBV27 to TRBJ2-3; TRBD2 matches 7 bases. After removal of 4 bases from V and 6 bases from J, the junction contained 10 bases not matched to a gene. In germline, CDR1 is MNHEY, CDR2 SMNVEV (reference sequence). The CDR3 extends over 15 amino acids. The CDR3 DNA reads as TGTGCCAGCAGTTCCGGAGGTAGCGGGTGGGATACGCAGTATTTT. It yields the protein CASSSGGSGWDTQYF.

The chain recombines TRBV6-5 with TRBJ1-6; TRBD1 agrees at 7 bases. J lost 7 bases, V lost 7 bases, and 4 bases had no gene match. This CDR3 spans 13 amino acids. CDR1 and CDR2 (germline): MNHEY, SVGAGI. The CDR3 region has the DNA TGTGCCAGCATCCGGGACAGCAATTCACCCCTCCACTTT. Its translation: CASIRDSNSPLHF.

The chain has TRBV18 and TRBJ1-2, with TRBD1 matching over 9 bases. The CDR3 has 15 residues. V lost 2 bases to trimming and J lost 2 bases; unmatched junction nucleotides: 3. Germline loops: CDR1 KGHSH, CDR2 LQKENI. CDR3 amino acids: CASSPGDRANYGYTF. Here the CDR3 DNA reads TGTGCCAGCTCACCAGGGGACAGGGCGAACTATGGCTACACCTTC. Combining the CDR3 with reference TRBV18 and TRBJ1-2 gives the whole variable domain NAGVMQNPRHLVRRRGQEARLRCSPMKGHSHVYWYRQLPEEGLKFMVYLQKENIIDESGMPKERFSAEFPKEGPSILRIQQVVRGDSAAYFCASSPGDRANYGYTFGSGTRLTVV.

V gene TRBV6-1 combines with J gene TRBJ2-7; D possibly corresponds to TRBD2 (5 bases). This CDR3 is built from 15 residues. Germline values: CDR1 MNHNS, CDR2 SASEGT. Trimming left V 4 bases short and J 1 base short, with 14 bases between. The DNA for the CDR3 is TGTGCCAGCAGTGTAGCCGGGATGCTGTCCTACGAGCAGTACTTC. This sequence encodes CASSVAGMLSYEQYF.

This clone is medium-sized by share. The V and J genes are TRBV4-2 and TRBJ1-1, with a tentative D call TRBD1 (5 bases). This CDR3 has 13 residues. Trimming removed 0 bases from V and 3 bases from J, with 5 bases in between. CDR1 and CDR2 (germline): LGHNA, YNFKEQ. CDR3 nucleotides: TGTGCCAGCAGCCAAGAAGGGGACACTGAAGCTTTCTTT. It encodes CASSQEGDTEAFF.

The chain uses TRBV5-1 and TRBJ2-5; TRBD2 matches at 14 bases. Germline V gene sequence: CDR1 SGHRS, CDR2 YFSETQ. V dropped 6 bases and J dropped 2; count of bases not matched to a gene: 12. The CDR3 loop spans 18 amino acids. The CDR3 reads CASMSGTSGGLTQETQYF. DNA of the CDR3: TGCGCCAGCATGTCGGGGACTAGCGGGGGCCTGACACAAGAGACCCAGTACTTC. The full variable domain, with the rest looked up from reference TRBV5-1 and TRBJ2-5, is KAGVTQTPRYLIKTRGQQVTLSCSPISGHRSVSWYQQTPGQGLQFLFEYFSETQRNKGNFPGRFSGRQFSNSRSEMNVSTLELGDSALYLCASMSGTSGGLTQETQYFGPGTRLLVL.

The chain employs TRBV19 and TRBJ2-2; maybe TRBD1 (6 bases). The V end lost 5 bases, the J end lost 4 bases, and 11 bases lay between the germline ends. The CDR3 totals 14 residues. Looked up from germline, CDR1 is LNHDA and CDR2 is SQIVND (reference sequence). CDR3 loop: CASSHRAGTGELFF. CDR3 in DNA: TGTGCCAGTAGTCACAGGGCCGGCACCGGGGAGCTGTTTTTT.

This clone was picked up a small number of times. This CDR3 is CATKTTADTEAFF. The CDR3 DNA reads TGTGCCACTAAGACCACGGCGGACACTGAAGCTTTCTTT. This chain links TRBV19 with TRBJ1-1; D unresolved. Germline-derived CDR1 and CDR2 are LNHDA and SQIVND (reference sequence). The CDR3 contains 13 residues. Trimming took off 10 bases at V and 3 bases at J, with 15 bases between the two ends.